The clone carrying this T cell receptor beta chain has ten or more counts. This specimen comes from a study of molecular identifiers for immune sequencing clone quantification. A single record per CDR3 protein comes from TCRdb applying MiXCR to the PCR reads. The sample consists of hundreds of thousands of distinct CDR3 sequences, about a fifth of them appearing once. V was clipped by 5 bases and J by 4 bases, with 8 bases between them. The CDR3 consists of 11 residues. CDR1 is DFQATT, CDR2 SNEGSKA, per germline (reference sequence). The chain carries TRBV20-1 and TRBJ1-1; D remains unclear. This TCR was sampled from a human donor in good health. Some libraries in this study had Jurkat cell RNA spiked in. The sequencing input was naive CD8+ T cells from blood, with Jurkat cell RNA spiked in. The subset here: FACS-sorted CD8+CD4-CCR7+CD45RA+ naive T cells. The CDR3 coding sequence is TGCAGTGCTCAGTCAATCACTGAAGCTTTCTTT. This translates into CSAQSITEAFF.